Each of the 8 T cell receptor beta chains below was sequenced from the same sample in a study of T cell responses to AZD1222 COVID-19 vaccine. The method was immunoSEQ multiplex PCR; TCRdb's version includes in-frame clones alone and lacks a portion of them. This table has 120,000 to 150,000 clones, around 83% appearing once. The source was peripheral blood, collected 28 days after the second AZD1222 dose. The receptor set was obtained from an adult who received the AZD1222 COVID-19 vaccine.

This clone has just one count. The chain recombines TRBV7-8 with TRBJ2-3; possibly TRBD1 or TRBD2 for D (5 bases each). The CDR3 extends over 14 amino acids. The germline CDR1 and CDR2 sequences are SGHVS and FQNEAQ. Trimming took 2 bases from V and 2 from J, leaving 8 bases between them. CDR3 in DNA: TGTGCCAGCAGCTTATGGGACCCCACAGATACGCAGTATTTT. Amino acids: CASSLWDPTDTQYF.

The rearrangement uses TRBV28 and TRBJ2-7; D is possibly TRBD1 (5 bases). Between the trimmed V and J ends, which lost 5 bases and 5 bases, there was a span of 13 bases. Germline loops: CDR1 MDHEN, CDR2 SYDVKM. The CDR3 runs to 13 residues. CDR3 in amino acids: CASSTAGLDEQYF. Written as DNA, the CDR3 is TGTGCCAGCAGTACCGCAGGGCTAGACGAGCAGTACTTC.

The V and J genes are TRBV2 and TRBJ2-4, with D maybe TRBD2 (6 bases). This CDR3 contains 15 residues. The V end lost 3 bases, the J end lost 1 base, and 10 bases lay between the germline ends. Germline CDR1 reads SNHLY; CDR2 reads FYNNEI. In nucleotides, the CDR3 is TGTGCCAGCAGTGAGCTCGGGACTGCCAAAAACATTCAGTACTTC. It specifies CASSELGTAKNIQYF.

The CDR3 is CASSQDLDGGEAFF. CDR3 sequence (DNA): TGTGCCAGCAGCCAAGATCTGGACGGGGGGGAAGCTTTCTTT. The chain uses TRBV3-1 (or the pseudogene TRBV3-2) and TRBJ1-1; a possible D gene is TRBD1 (5 bases). Germline V gives CDR1 LGHDT, CDR2 YNNKEL (reference sequence). Trimming removed 0 bases at V and 8 bases at J, with 13 bases between. There are 14 residues in the CDR3.

This clone was seen only once. This rearrangement joins TRBV6-5 to TRBJ2-7, with D unclear. Germline CDR1 MNHEY, CDR2 SVGAGI. V lost 2 bases and J 3 bases, leaving 5 bases between the germline ends. The CDR3 is made up of 12 amino acids. The CDR3 nucleotides read TGTGCCAGCAGTTACCGACTCTACGAGCAGTACTTC. Translating it yields CASSYRLYEQYF.

The chain uses TRBV25-1 and TRBJ1-6; D unclear. V was shortened by 0 bases and J by 7 bases, with 13 bases between the two germline ends. Germline assignment: CDR1 MGHDK and CDR2 SYGVNS. The CDR3 length is 16 residues. CDR3 sequence: CASSEYGVAGNSPLHF. The CDR3 DNA is TGTGCCAGCAGTGAATATGGCGTCGCCGGGAATTCACCCCTCCACTTT.

The J gene is TRBJ1-6, the V gene TRBV4-1; no clear D. The germline V gene has CDR1 MGHRA and CDR2 YSYEKL. CDR3 length: 16 residues. Trimming took off 4 bases at V and 5 bases at J, with 15 bases between the two ends. CDR3 DNA: TGCGCCAGCAGCCGTCCCGAGAAAGGTCATAATTCACCCCTCCACTTT. Translation: CASSRPEKGHNSPLHF.

This clone has just one count. Other nucleotide sequences in the sample specify the same CDR3. The chain employs TRBV12-3 or TRBV12-4 and TRBJ1-1, with D uncertain. This CDR3 contains 13 residues. V was trimmed by 3 bases and J by 1 base, leaving 6 bases between them. For the CDR3, the DNA is TGTGCCAGCAGTTTGGGTGAGAACACTGAAGCTTTCTTT. It specifies CASSLGENTEAFF.